Listed here is a single T cell receptor (beta chain). As yet, its antigen is unknown. The data derive from a study of CD8 T cells in Susac syndrome. General study findings and limits: The Susac syndrome CD4+ T cell repertoires displayed no clonal expansion.

RNA was extracted with the RNeasy kit, and a quantity of roughly 0.5 to 1 ug was reverse transcribed using random hexamers. TCRdb re-called the immunoSEQ multiplex PCR reads through MiXCR, storing one row per CDR3 protein. The table shows 150,000 to 200,000 distinct CDR3 sequences, with roughly 91% occurring only once. This TCR was sampled from a human donor with Susac syndrome. Sequencing used CD4+ T cells from PBMCs.

CDR3 residues: CSARDRGYHNEQFF. Here the CDR3 DNA reads TGCAGTGCTAGAGATCGGGGGTACCACAATGAGCAGTTCTTC. The chain joins TRBV20-1 to TRBJ2-1; TRBD2 might be the D (6 bases). This CDR3 comprises 14 residues. In germline, CDR1 is DFQATT, CDR2 SNEGSKA (reference sequence). The V and J ends lost 0 bases and 5 bases respectively, with 11 bases between them.